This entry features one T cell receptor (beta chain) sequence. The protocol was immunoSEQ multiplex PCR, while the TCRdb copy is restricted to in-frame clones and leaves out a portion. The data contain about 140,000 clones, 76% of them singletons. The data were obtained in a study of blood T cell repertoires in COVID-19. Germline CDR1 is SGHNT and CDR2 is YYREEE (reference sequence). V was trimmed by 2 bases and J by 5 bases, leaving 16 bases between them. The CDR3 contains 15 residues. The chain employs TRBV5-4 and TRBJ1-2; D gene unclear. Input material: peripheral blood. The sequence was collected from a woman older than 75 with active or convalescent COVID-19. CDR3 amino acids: CASSLPGRMVYGYTF. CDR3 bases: TGTGCCAGCAGCTTACCAGGCCGCATGGTTTATGGCTACACCTTC.